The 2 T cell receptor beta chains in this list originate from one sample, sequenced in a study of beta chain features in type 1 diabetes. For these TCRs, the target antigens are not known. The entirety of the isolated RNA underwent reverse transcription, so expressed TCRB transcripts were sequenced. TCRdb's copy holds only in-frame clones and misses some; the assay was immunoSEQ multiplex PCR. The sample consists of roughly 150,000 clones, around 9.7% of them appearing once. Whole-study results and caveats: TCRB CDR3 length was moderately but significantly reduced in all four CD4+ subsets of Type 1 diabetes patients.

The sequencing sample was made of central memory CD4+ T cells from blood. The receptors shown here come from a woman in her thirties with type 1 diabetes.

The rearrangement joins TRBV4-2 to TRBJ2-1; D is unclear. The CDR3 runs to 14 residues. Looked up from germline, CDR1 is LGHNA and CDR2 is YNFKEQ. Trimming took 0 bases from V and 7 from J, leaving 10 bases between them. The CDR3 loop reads CASSQDEASNEQFF. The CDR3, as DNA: TGTGCCAGCAGCCAAGACGAGGCTAGTAATGAGCAGTTCTTC.

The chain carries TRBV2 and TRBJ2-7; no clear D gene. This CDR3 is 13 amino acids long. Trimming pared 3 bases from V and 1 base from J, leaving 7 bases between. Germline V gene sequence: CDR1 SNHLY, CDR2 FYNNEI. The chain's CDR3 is CASSEAVSYEQYF. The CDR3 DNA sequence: TGTGCCAGCAGTGAGGCAGTATCCTACGAGCAGTACTTC.